What follows are 14 T cell receptor beta chains derived from one specimen sequenced in a study of blood T cell repertoires in COVID-19. Sequencing was performed with immunoSEQ multiplex PCR; in TCRdb, only in-frame clones are kept and a portion is missing. The top ten hold more than 0.8% of the sample, which has 85,000 to 130,000 clones, 70% to 75% seen once. Material for sequencing was peripheral blood. The source is a human donor with acute or convalescent COVID-19. The donor label of this sample is uncertain.

J is TRBJ2-1 and V is TRBV25-1; 8 nucleotides line up with TRBD2. The CDR3 is 16 residues long. Germline CDR1 is MGHDK and CDR2 is SYGVNS. V dropped 1 base and J dropped 6; count of bases not matched to a gene: 8. CDR3 sequence: CASSESERGGGNEQFF. The DNA of the CDR3 is TGTGCCAGCAGTGAATCGGAACGGGGGGGCGGCAATGAGCAGTTCTTC.

The rearrangement uses TRBV18 and TRBJ1-4; no clear D. With 8 bases removed from V and 4 bases from J, the gap between germline ends came to 17 bases. This CDR3 has 15 residues. From germline, CDR1 is KGHSH and CDR2 LQKENI. CDR3 in amino acids: CASTAYTTGNEKLFF. The CDR3 bases are TGTGCCAGCACAGCCTACACCACCGGTAATGAAAAACTGTTTTTT.

The V call is TRBV11-1, the J call TRBJ2-7; 10 bases are a match to TRBD1. CDR3 length equals 16 residues. The V and J ends lost 5 bases and 4 bases, in that order; junction bases with no gene match: 11. Germline V lookup: CDR1 SGHAT, CDR2 FQDESV (reference sequence). The CDR3 DNA reads TGTGCCAGCAGCCAACGGACAGGGGGTTCGATATACGAGCAGTACTTC. Translated, it gives CASSQRTGGSIYEQYF.

This rearrangement joins TRBV5-1 to TRBJ2-1; D is uncertain. V lost 4 bases to trimming and J lost 8 bases, with 16 bases between them. The germline V gene encodes CDR1 SGHRS and CDR2 YFSETQ. The CDR3 has 14 residues. The CDR3 DNA reads TGCGCCAGCAGCCCTATCGACTGGCGGTATGAGCAGTTCTTC. It is translated as CASSPIDWRYEQFF.

The rearrangement uses TRBV5-1 and TRBJ2-2, with D possibly TRBD1 on 7 matching bases. Trimming took 10 bases from V and 1 from J, leaving 17 bases between them. In germline, CDR1 is SGHRS, CDR2 YFSETQ. This CDR3 is built from 15 residues. The CDR3: CASYRGLMNTGELFF. In DNA form, the CDR3 reads TGCGCCTCCTACAGGGGACTGATGAACACCGGGGAGCTGTTTTTT.

The V gene is TRBV10-3, the J gene TRBJ1-2; TRBD1 aligns across 8 bases. Trimming took 6 bases from V and 5 from J; bases not matched to a gene: 5. Germline CDR1 reads ENHRY; CDR2 reads SYGVKD. This CDR3 is built from 13 residues. The CDR3 sequence is CAIRGTGGYGYTF. In DNA form, the CDR3 reads TGTGCCATCAGAGGCACAGGGGGATATGGCTACACCTTC.

The V gene is TRBV10-3, the J gene TRBJ1-3; 8 bases agree with TRBD1. CDR1 and CDR2 (germline): ENHRY, SYGVKD. V shed 9 bases, J shed 1 base, and the junction held 8 bases outside the gene matches. The CDR3 covers 15 residues. DNA for the CDR3: TGTGCCATGGGGACAGGTGGCGTTTCTGGAAACACCATATATTTT. Protein: CAMGTGGVSGNTIYF.

The chain couples TRBV14 to TRBJ1-6; unclear D gene. The V and J ends lost 4 bases and 0 bases respectively, with 16 bases between them. The CDR3 contains 18 residues. Germline V gene sequence: CDR1 SGHDN, CDR2 FVKESK. The CDR3 DNA sequence: TGTGCCAGCAGCCTTAAGACTGGAGGGAGCTCCTATAATTCACCCCTCCACTTT. This sequence encodes CASSLKTGGSSYNSPLHF.

J is TRBJ2-1 and V is TRBV4-1; D is ambiguous. Germline V gives CDR1 MGHRA, CDR2 YSYEKL. The CDR3 runs 12 residues. V was clipped by 5 bases and J by 8 bases, with 10 bases between them. The CDR3 DNA reads TGCGCCAGCAGCGGTAACTCCCATGAGCAGTTCTTC. Its translation is CASSGNSHEQFF.

The chain carries TRBV12-3 or TRBV12-4 and TRBJ2-3; weak D call: TRBD2 (5 bases). The V end was cut by 10 bases, the J end by 3 bases, with 8 bases between. This CDR3 region has 11 residues. CDR3 sequence reads: CATRGTDTQYF. The DNA for the CDR3 is TGTGCCACGCGAGGGACAGATACGCAGTATTTT.

V usage is TRBV5-1 and J usage is TRBJ2-1; 9 nucleotides line up with TRBD2. This CDR3 comprises 15 residues. From germline, CDR1 is SGHRS and CDR2 YFSETQ. J gave up 6 bases and V 4 bases, and 8 bases lay outside the gene matches. DNA for the CDR3: TGCGCCAGCAGCGCTTCCGGGACTAGCTCCAATGAGCAGTTCTTC. Translating gives CASSASGTSSNEQFF. The complete variable domain, with remaining parts taken from reference TRBV5-1 and TRBJ2-1, reads KAGVTQTPRYLIKTRGQQVTLSCSPISGHRSVSWYQQTPGQGLQFLFEYFSETQRNKGNFPGRFSGRQFSNSRSEMNVSTLELGDSALYLCASSASGTSSNEQFFGPGTRLTVL.

For the CDR3, the DNA is TGTGCCAGCAGAACAGAGTCACGGGGCTATGGCTACACCTTC. Translating gives CASRTESRGYGYTF. The V and J genes are TRBV2 and TRBJ1-2; D call uncertain. The CDR3 runs to 14 residues. In germline, CDR1 is SNHLY, CDR2 FYNNEI. Trimming left V 6 bases short and J 4 bases short, with 15 bases between.

This sequence joins TRBV28 and TRBJ2-6; D gene uncertain. Trimming left V 3 bases short and J 4 bases short, with 7 bases between. From germline, CDR1 is MDHEN and CDR2 SYDVKM. The CDR3 totals 14 residues. The CDR3 nucleotides are TGTGCCAGCAGTTTGTCTCTCGGGGCCAACGTCCTGACTTTC. Translated: CASSLSLGANVLTF.

The chain has TRBV28 and TRBJ2-5, with TRBD2 matching 7 bases. Trimming at V came to 2 bases and at J to 2 bases, leaving 5 bases not matched to a gene. Per germline, CDR1 MDHEN and CDR2 SYDVKM. This CDR3 has 15 residues. The CDR3 DNA reads as TGTGCCAGCAGTTTAACCGGGGGAGGGCAAGAGACCCAGTACTTC. It yields the protein CASSLTGGGQETQYF.